This T cell receptor beta chain was obtained from a study of cytomegalovirus exposure and HLA in healthy donors. PCR primers comprised 60 Vbeta and 13 Jbeta primers. Profiling relied on immunoSEQ multiplex PCR, and the TCRdb table lists in-frame clones only, not all of them. This table has about 180,000 clones, around 82% appearing once. The sample was PBMCs. This TCR derives from a man between 60 and 75 years old in good health and CMV-seronegative.

The CDR3 is CASSFLAEQYF. The CDR3 DNA sequence: TGTGCCAGCAGCTTCCTAGCGGAGCAGTACTTC. The chain joins TRBV7-2 to TRBJ2-4; 7 nucleotides line up with TRBD2. The germline V gene encodes CDR1 SGHTA and CDR2 FQGNSA. The CDR3 has 11 residues. Trimming took 3 bases from V and 13 from J; bases not matched to a gene: 3.